This T cell receptor beta chain was observed in a study of cytomegalovirus exposure and HLA in healthy donors. Trimming pared 2 bases from V and 4 bases from J, leaving 15 bases between. Per germline, CDR1 GTSNPN and CDR2 SVGIG (reference sequence). The CDR3 extends over 15 amino acids. The PCR was carried out with 60 Vbeta primers and 13 Jbeta primers. TCRdb keeps only in-frame clones here, not all; method: immunoSEQ multiplex PCR. The sample lists 100,000 to 150,000 clones; approximately 83% were seen once. This TCR was recovered from a woman between 40 and 50 years old in good health and CMV-seropositive. Material: PBMCs. This chain uses TRBV30 with TRBJ2-1; D not resolved. DNA of the CDR3: TGTGCCTGGAGTTCAACAGAGCTCATGTACAATGAGCAGTTCTTC. Translating it yields CAWSSTELMYNEQFF.